The 5 T cell receptor beta chains below all came from one sample that was sequenced in a study of blood T cell repertoires in COVID-19. Sequencing was performed with immunoSEQ multiplex PCR; in TCRdb, only in-frame clones are kept and a portion is missing. The table shows 180,000 or so clones, with approximately 83% occurring only once. Material for sequencing was PBMCs or T cells enriched from blood (not recorded which). The receptors come from an older woman who had recovered from COVID-19.

The chain is built from TRBV6-1 and TRBJ1-2; 7 positions agree with TRBD1. This CDR3 region has 13 residues. V shed 3 bases, J shed 3 bases, and the junction held 1 base outside the gene matches. Germline values: CDR1 MNHNS, CDR2 SASEGT. CDR3 sequence (DNA): TGTGCCAGCAGTGAGGGACAGTACTATGGCTACACCTTC. The encoded protein is CASSEGQYYGYTF.

The chain employs TRBV20-1 and TRBJ2-1; weak D call: TRBD2 (5 bases). Germline V gene data show CDR1 as DFQATT and CDR2 as SNEGSKA (reference sequence). CDR3 size: 16 residues. V was trimmed by 3 bases and J by 0 bases, leaving 15 bases between them. The CDR3 coding sequence is TGCAGTGCTAGTTTACTACCCCGGGGCTCCTACAATGAGCAGTTCTTC. The encoded protein is CSASLLPRGSYNEQFF.

V usage is TRBV5-1 and J usage is TRBJ1-2; D call uncertain. The V gene lost 0 bases and the J gene lost 1 base, with 7 bases spanning the gap. Germline V gene data show CDR1 as SGHRS and CDR2 as YFSETQ. The CDR3 contains 14 residues. Here the CDR3 reads CASSLGGVNYGYTF. DNA of the CDR3: TGCGCCAGCAGCTTGGGGGGAGTTAACTATGGCTACACCTTC.

The sample holds a few counts of this clone. The rearrangement links TRBV2 to TRBJ1-2; perhaps TRBD1 as D (5 bases). Trimming removed 3 bases from V and 4 bases from J, with 15 bases in between. Germline CDR1 reads SNHLY; CDR2 reads FYNNEI. The CDR3 is 15 residues long. The chain's CDR3 is CASSEGGTLVYGYTF. CDR3 DNA: TGTGCCAGCAGTGAGGGGGGGACCTTAGTCTATGGCTACACCTTC.

CDR3 in DNA: TGCGCCAGCAGCTTGCTGGGTACGGGCGGGGAGCTGTTTTTT. This gives the protein CASSLLGTGGELFF. The V gene is TRBV5-1, the J gene TRBJ2-2; the D is unclear. The CDR3 spans 14 residues. Looked up from germline, CDR1 is SGHRS and CDR2 is YFSETQ. V lost 1 base and J lost 7, with 11 bases in between.